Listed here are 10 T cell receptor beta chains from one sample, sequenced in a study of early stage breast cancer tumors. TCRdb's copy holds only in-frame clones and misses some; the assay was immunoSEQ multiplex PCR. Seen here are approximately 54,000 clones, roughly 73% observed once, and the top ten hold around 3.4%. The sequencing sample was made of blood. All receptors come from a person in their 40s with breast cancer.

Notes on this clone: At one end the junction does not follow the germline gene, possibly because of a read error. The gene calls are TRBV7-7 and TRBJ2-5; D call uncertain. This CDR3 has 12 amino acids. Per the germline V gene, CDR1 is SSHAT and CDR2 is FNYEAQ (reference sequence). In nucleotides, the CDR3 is TGTGCTAGCAGCCGCCTCGGGGAGACCCAGTACTTC. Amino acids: CASSRLGETQYF.

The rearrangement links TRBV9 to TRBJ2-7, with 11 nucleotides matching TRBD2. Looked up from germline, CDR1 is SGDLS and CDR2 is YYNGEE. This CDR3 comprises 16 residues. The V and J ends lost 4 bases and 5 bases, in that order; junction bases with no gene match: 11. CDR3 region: CASSISSGRPLDEQYF. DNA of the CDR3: TGTGCCAGCAGCATTTCTAGCGGGAGGCCCCTAGACGAGCAGTACTTC.

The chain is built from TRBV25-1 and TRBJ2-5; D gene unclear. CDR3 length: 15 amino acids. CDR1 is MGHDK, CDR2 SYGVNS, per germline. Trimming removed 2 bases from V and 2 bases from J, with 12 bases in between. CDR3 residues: CASSEEGIRQETQYF. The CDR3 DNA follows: TGTGCCAGCAGTGAAGAAGGTATCAGACAAGAGACCCAGTACTTC.

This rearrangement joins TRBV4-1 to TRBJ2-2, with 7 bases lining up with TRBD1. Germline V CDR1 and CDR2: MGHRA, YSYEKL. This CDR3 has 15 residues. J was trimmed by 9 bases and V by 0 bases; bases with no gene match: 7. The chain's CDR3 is CASSQEGDSHRELFF. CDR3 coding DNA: TGCGCCAGCAGCCAAGAAGGGGACAGTCACCGGGAGCTGTTTTTT.

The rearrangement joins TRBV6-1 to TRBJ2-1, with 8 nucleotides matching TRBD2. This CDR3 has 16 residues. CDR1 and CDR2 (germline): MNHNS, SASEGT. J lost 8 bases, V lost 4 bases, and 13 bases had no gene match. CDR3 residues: CASSAGSGLGGDEQFF. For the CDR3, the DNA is TGTGCCAGCAGTGCGGGCTCGGGACTAGGCGGGGATGAGCAGTTCTTC.

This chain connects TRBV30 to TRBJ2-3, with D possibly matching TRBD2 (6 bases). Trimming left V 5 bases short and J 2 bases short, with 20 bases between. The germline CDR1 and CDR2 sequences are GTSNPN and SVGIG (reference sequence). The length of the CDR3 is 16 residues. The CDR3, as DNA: TGTGCCTGGTCTCGAGGGGTGGTAGCGGACACAGATACGCAGTATTTT. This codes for CAWSRGVVADTDTQYF.

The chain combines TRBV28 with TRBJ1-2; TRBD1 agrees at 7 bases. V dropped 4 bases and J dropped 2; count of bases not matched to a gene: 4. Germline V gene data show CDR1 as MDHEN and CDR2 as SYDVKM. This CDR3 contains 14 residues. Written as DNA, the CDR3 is TGTGCCAGCAGTTCCGGGACAGACAACTATGGCTACACCTTC. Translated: CASSSGTDNYGYTF.

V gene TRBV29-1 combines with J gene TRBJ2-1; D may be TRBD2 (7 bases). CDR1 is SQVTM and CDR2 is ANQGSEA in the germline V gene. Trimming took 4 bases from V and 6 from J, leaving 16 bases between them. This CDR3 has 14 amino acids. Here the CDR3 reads CSVVGGALVNEQFF. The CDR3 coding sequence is TGCAGCGTTGTGGGGGGGGCCCTCGTCAATGAGCAGTTCTTC.

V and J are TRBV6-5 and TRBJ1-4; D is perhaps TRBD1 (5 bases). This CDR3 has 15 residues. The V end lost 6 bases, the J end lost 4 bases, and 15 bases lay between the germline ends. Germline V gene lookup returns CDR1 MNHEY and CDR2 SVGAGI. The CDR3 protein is CASRLGRGLNEKLFF. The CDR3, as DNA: TGTGCCAGCAGGCTCGGGCGGGGCCTTAATGAAAAACTGTTTTTT.

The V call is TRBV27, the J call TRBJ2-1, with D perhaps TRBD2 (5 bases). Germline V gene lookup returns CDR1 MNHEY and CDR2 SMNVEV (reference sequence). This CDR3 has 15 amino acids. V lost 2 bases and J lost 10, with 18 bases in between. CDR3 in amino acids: CASSLGGGPWREQFF. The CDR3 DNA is TGTGCCAGCAGTTTAGGTGGAGGACCCTGGCGGGAGCAGTTCTTC.